Presented here are 7 T cell receptor beta chains from one specimen sequenced in a study of blood T cells in healthy people across ages. A J-beta primer mix and a sample-barcoded 5' primer were used in a second PCR of about 6 to 12 cycles. Each CDR3 protein gets one entry after TCRdb re-called the 5' RACE reads with MiXCR. The sample carries around 1.5 million distinct CDR3 sequences, approximately 38% recorded once. Specimen: blood. The receptors here all came from a woman aged 18 to 35 in good health.

This clonotype has only a few counts. The J gene is TRBJ2-1, the V gene TRBV3-1; D may match TRBD1 or TRBD2 (5 bases each). Germline loops: CDR1 LGHDT, CDR2 YNNKEL (reference sequence). Deletions cut 3 bases from V and 9 bases from J, with 15 bases between. The CDR3 has 14 amino acids. The CDR3 protein is CASSQGPQIGEQFF. The CDR3, as DNA: TGTGCCAGCAGCCAGGGACCACAGATTGGTGAGCAGTTCTTC.

V gene TRBV12-3 or TRBV12-4 combines with J gene TRBJ1-2; a possible D gene is TRBD1 (6 bases). There are 17 residues in the CDR3. Trimming shortened V by 5 bases and J by 5 bases, and 24 bases separated the two germline ends. The CDR3: CASSLRRVISGVYGYTF. CDR3 nucleotides: TGTGCCAGCAGTCTCCGTCGGGTCATTTCAGGGGTTTATGGCTACACCTTC.

A few counts support this clonotype. The chain couples TRBV6-2 or TRBV6-3 to TRBJ2-4, with 8 bases matching TRBD1. The CDR3 is 15 residues long. J lost 3 bases, V lost 2 bases, and 3 bases had no gene match. Germline CDR1 MNHEY, CDR2 SVGEGT. In DNA form, the CDR3 reads TGTGCCAGCAGTTACCCTGGACAGGGCAAAAACATTCAGTACTTC. Translating gives CASSYPGQGKNIQYF.

The V call is TRBV5-1, the J call TRBJ2-5, with D tentatively TRBD2 (6 bases). The J call is in doubt because the DNA end fits TRBJ2-7 better. This CDR3 is 15 amino acids long. Germline CDR1 SGHRS, CDR2 YFSETQ. CDR3 sequence: CASSLEGGTPYEQYF. The CDR3 DNA is TGCGCCAGCAGCTTGGAGGGAGGTACCCCCTACGAGCAGTACTTC.

This clonotype has just one count. The J gene is TRBJ1-2, the V gene TRBV6-1; D is undetermined. The V gene lost 11 bases and the J gene lost 5 bases, with 18 bases spanning the gap. This CDR3 contains 13 residues. Germline V gives CDR1 MNHNS, CDR2 SASEGT. CDR3 protein: CAGMTAASYGYTF. The CDR3 DNA reads TGTGCCGGCATGACGGCAGCCTCATATGGCTACACCTTC.

The J gene is TRBJ1-1, the V gene TRBV7-2, with D possibly TRBD1 on 5 matching bases. CDR1 SGHTA and CDR2 FQGNSA come from the germline V gene. There are 15 residues in the CDR3. V dropped 2 bases and J dropped 4 bases, with 14 bases sitting between them. For the CDR3, the DNA is TGTGCCAGCAGCTTAAAGACAGCAATTGGCACTGAAGCTTTCTTT. It codes for CASSLKTAIGTEAFF.

The gene calls are TRBV3-1 and TRBJ2-7; 7 bases agree with TRBD2. Trimming at V came to 4 bases and at J to 9 bases, leaving 9 bases not matched to a gene. The V gene's germline CDR1 is LGHDT and CDR2 YNNKEL (reference sequence). CDR3 size: 13 residues. The CDR3 spells CASSPGLEPRQYF. DNA for the CDR3: TGTGCCAGCAGCCCAGGACTAGAACCCAGGCAGTACTTC.